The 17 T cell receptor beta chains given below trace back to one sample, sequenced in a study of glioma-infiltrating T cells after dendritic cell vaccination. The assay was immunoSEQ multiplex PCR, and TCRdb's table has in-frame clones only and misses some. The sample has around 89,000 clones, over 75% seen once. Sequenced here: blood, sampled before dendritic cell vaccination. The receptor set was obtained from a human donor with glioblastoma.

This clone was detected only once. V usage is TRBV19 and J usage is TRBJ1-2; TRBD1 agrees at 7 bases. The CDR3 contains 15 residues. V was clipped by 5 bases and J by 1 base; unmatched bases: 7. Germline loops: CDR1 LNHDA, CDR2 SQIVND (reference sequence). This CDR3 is CASSSRDRLNYGYTF. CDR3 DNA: TGTGCCAGTAGTTCGCGGGACAGACTTAACTATGGCTACACCTTC.

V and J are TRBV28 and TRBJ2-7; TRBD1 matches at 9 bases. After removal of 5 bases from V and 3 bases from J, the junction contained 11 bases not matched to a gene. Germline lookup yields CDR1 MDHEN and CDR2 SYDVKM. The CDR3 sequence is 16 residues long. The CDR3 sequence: CASSRPTGGGGYEQYF. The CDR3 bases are TGTGCCAGCAGTCGACCGACAGGGGGTGGAGGCTACGAGCAGTACTTC.

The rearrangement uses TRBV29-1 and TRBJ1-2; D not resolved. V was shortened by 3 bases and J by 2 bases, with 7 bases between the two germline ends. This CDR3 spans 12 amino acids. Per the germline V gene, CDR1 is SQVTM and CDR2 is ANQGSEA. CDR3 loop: CSVDGKNYGYTF. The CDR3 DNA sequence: TGCAGCGTTGACGGGAAGAACTATGGCTACACCTTC. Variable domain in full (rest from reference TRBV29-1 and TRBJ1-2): SAVISQKPSRDICQRGTSLTIQCQVDSQVTMMFWYRQQPGQSLTLIATANQGSEATYESGFVIDKFPISRPNLTFSTLTVSNMSPEDSSIYLCSVDGKNYGYTFGSGTRLTVV.

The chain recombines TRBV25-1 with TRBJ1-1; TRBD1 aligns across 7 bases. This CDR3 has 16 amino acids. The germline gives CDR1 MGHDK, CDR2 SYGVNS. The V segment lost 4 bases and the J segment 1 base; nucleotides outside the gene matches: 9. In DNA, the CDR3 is TGTGCCAGCAGTGCGAAAGGGGCAGGGGGGAACACTGAAGCTTTCTTT. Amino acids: CASSAKGAGGNTEAFF.

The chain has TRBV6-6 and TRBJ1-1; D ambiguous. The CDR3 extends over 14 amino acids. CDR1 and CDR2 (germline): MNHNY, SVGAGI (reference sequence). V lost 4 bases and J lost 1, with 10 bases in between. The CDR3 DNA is TGTGCCAGCAGTTTCAGTAGCCAGAACACTGAAGCTTTCTTT. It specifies CASSFSSQNTEAFF.

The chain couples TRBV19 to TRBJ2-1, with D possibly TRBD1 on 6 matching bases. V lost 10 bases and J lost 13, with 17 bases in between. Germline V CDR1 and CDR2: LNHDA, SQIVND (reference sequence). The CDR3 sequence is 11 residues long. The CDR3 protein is CATWGPGHQFF. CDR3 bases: TGTGCCACCTGGGGGCCGGGGCATCAGTTCTTC.

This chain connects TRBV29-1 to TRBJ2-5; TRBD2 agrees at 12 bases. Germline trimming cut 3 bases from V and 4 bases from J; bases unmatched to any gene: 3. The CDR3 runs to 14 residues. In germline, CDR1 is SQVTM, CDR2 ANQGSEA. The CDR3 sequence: CSVDPSGRAETQYF. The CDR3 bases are TGCAGCGTTGACCCTAGCGGGAGGGCAGAGACCCAGTACTTC.

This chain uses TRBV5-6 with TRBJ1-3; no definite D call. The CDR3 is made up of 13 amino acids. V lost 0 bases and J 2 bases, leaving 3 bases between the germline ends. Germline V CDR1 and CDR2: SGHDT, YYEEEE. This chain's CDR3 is CASSLVTGNTIYF. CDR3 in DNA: TGTGCCAGCAGCTTGGTAACTGGAAACACCATATATTTT.

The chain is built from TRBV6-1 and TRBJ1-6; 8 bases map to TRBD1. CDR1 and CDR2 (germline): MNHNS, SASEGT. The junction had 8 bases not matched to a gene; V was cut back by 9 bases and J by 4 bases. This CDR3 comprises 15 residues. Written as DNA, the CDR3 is TGTGCCAGTGCACCGACAGGGGCGTATAATTCACCCCTCCACTTT. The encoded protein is CASAPTGAYNSPLHF.

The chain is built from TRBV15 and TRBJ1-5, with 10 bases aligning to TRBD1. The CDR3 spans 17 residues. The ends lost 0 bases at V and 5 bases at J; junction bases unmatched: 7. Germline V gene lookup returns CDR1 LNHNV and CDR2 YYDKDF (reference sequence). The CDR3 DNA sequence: TGTGCCACCAGCAGAGACAAAGGACAGGGGGTGGATCAGCCCCAGCATTTT. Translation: CATSRDKGQGVDQPQHF.

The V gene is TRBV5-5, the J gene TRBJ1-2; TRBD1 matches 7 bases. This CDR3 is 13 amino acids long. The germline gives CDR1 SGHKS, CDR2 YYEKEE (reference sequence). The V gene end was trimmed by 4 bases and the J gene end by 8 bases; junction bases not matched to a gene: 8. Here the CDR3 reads CASSNDRVGGYTF. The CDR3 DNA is TGTGCCAGCAGCAATGACAGGGTGGGAGGCTACACCTTC.

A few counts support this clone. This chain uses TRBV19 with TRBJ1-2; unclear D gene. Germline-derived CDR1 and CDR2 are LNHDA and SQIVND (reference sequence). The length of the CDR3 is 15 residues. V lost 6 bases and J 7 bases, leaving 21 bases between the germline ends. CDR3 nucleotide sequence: TGTGCCAGTAGCTCCTGGCAGGTGGTCCTTAGTGGCTACACCTTC. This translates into CASSSWQVVLSGYTF.

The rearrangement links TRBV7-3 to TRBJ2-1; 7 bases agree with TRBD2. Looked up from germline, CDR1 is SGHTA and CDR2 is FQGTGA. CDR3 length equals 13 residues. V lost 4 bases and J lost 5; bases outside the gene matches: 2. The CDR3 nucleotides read TGTGCCAGCAGCTCGGGAGGACACAATGAGCAGTTCTTC. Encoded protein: CASSSGGHNEQFF.

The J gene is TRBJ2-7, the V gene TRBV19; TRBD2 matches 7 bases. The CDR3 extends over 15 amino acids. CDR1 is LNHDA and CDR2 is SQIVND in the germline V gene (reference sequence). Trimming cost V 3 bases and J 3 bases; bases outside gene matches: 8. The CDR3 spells CASSIGAGEVYEQYF. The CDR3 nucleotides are TGTGCCAGTAGTATTGGCGCGGGGGAAGTCTACGAGCAGTACTTC.

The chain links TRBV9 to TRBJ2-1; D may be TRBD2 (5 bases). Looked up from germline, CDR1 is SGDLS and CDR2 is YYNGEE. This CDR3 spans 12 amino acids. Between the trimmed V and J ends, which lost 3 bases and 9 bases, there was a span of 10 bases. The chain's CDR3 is CASSATRGEQFF. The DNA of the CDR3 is TGTGCCAGCAGCGCAACTCGGGGTGAGCAGTTCTTC.

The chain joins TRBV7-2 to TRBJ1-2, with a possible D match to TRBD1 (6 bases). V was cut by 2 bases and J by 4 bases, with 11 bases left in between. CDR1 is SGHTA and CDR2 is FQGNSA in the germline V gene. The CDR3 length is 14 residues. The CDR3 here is CASSLTGRLYGYTF. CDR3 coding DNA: TGTGCCAGCAGCTTAACAGGGCGTCTCTATGGCTACACCTTC. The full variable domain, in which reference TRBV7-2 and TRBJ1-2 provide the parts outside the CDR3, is GAGVSQSPSNKVTEKGKDVELRCDPISGHTALYWYRQSLGQGLEFLIYFQGNSAPDKSGLPSDRFSAERTGGSVSTLTIQRTQQEDSAVYLCASSLTGRLYGYTFGSGTRLTVV.

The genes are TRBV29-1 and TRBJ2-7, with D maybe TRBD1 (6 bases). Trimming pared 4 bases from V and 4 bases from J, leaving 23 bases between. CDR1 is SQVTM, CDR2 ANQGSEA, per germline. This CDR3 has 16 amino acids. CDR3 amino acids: CSVAPDSLIPNYEQYF. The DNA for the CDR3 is TGCAGCGTTGCCCCGGACAGCTTAATCCCAAATTACGAGCAGTACTTC.